Following are 23 T cell receptor beta chains from one sample sequenced in a study of Graves' ophthalmopathy and Graves' hyperthyroidism (dated by TCRdb to 2017 to 2018). The data were produced on an Illumina HiSeq 2000. For repertoire sequencing, TCR beta CDR3 regions were amplified from RNA transcripts. The first round was an RT-PCR using HTBI primers with the Qiagen OneStep RT-PCR kit, and this first round was followed by a second-round multiplex PCR, then size selection and purification. TCRdb reanalyzed the raw reads on its own, using fastp at Q25 for trimming and MiXCR for clone calling, and kept in-frame beta chains. Identical CDR3 protein sequences are pooled into one entry, listed with their most common genes and DNA. For this sample there are around 1.1 million distinct CDR3 sequences; approximately 35% appear just once. Roughly 11% of the sample goes to the ten largest clones. The sample comprised peripheral blood or thyroid tissue (not recorded which). The receptor source for this set is an adult man with Graves' hyperthyroidism.

V and J are TRBV12-3 or TRBV12-4 and TRBJ2-5; weak D call: TRBD2 (5 bases). CDR3 length: 13 residues. Between the trimmed V and J ends, which lost 6 bases and 5 bases, there was a span of 13 bases. The CDR3 sequence is CASSLGRYETQYF. The CDR3, as DNA: TGTGCCAGCAGCCTGGGGAGATATGAGACCCAGTACTTC.

This chain joins TRBV20-1 and TRBJ2-7, with D unclear. Germline V gene sequence: CDR1 DFQATT, CDR2 SNEGSKA (reference sequence). The CDR3 runs to 13 residues. V dropped 3 bases and J dropped 6 bases, with 15 bases sitting between them. This chain's CDR3 is CSASPRSISEQYF. The DNA of the CDR3 is TGCAGTGCTAGCCCTAGGTCTATTAGCGAGCAGTACTTC.

Remarks on this clonotype: A single base separates this from a much larger clone, so it may be a read error. No conserved phenylalanine or tryptophan is present at the end of the CDR3, so a read error is the likely explanation. The CDR3 nucleotides read TGTGCCAGCAGCCTCGACAGGTACTACGAGCAGTACTCC. Protein: CASSLDRYYEQYS. The gene calls are TRBV7-9 and TRBJ2-7; TRBD1 is a possible D gene (6 bases). This CDR3 has 13 residues. Trimming took off 5 bases at V and 3 bases at J, with 11 bases between the two ends. Per the germline V gene, CDR1 is SEHNR and CDR2 is FQNEAQ (reference sequence).

This clonotype was counted a few times. V and J are TRBV5-1 and TRBJ2-2; 10 bases line up with TRBD2. The ends lost 4 bases at V and 0 bases at J; junction bases unmatched: 6. The CDR3 contains 17 residues. Looked up from germline, CDR1 is SGHRS and CDR2 is YFSETQ. The CDR3, as DNA: TGCGCCAGCAGCAGCGGGAGGGAAATCGCGAACACCGGGGAGCTGTTTTTT. Encoded protein: CASSSGREIANTGELFF.

This clonotype was observed at least ten times. The gene calls are TRBV19 and TRBJ1-2; D may be TRBD1 (5 bases). This CDR3 is built from 14 residues. Per the germline V gene, CDR1 is LNHDA and CDR2 is SQIVND (reference sequence). V lost 4 bases and J lost 7, with 16 bases in between. CDR3 loop: CASSTSPRAGGYTF. CDR3 nucleotide sequence: TGTGCCAGTAGTACCTCCCCCAGGGCAGGTGGCTACACCTTC. Variable domain in full (rest from reference TRBV19 and TRBJ1-2): DGGITQSPKYLFRKEGQNVTLSCEQNLNHDAMYWYRQDPGQGLRLIYYSQIVNDFQKGDIAEGYSVSREKKESFPLTVTSAQKNPTAFYLCASSTSPRAGGYTFGSGTRLTVV.

This clonotype occurred many times. V is TRBV2 and J is TRBJ2-2; D remains ambiguous. V was pared by 2 bases and J by 12 bases, with 13 bases between. CDR3 size: 13 residues. Germline V gives CDR1 SNHLY, CDR2 FYNNEI. The CDR3 loop is CASSESGIPQLFF. The CDR3 DNA sequence: TGTGCCAGCAGTGAATCCGGCATACCTCAGCTGTTTTTT.

The V and J genes are TRBV15 and TRBJ2-5, with TRBD2 matching over 9 bases. The better agreement between TRBJ2-7 and the DNA end casts doubt on the J call. Germline V gene data show CDR1 as LNHNV and CDR2 as YYDKDF (reference sequence). The CDR3 covers 12 residues. CDR3 sequence reads: CATSSGSYEQYF. The CDR3, as DNA: TGTGCCACCAGTAGCGGGAGTTACGAGCAGTACTTC.

As concerns this clonotype: This could be a read error, since a much larger clone is one nucleotide away. V usage is TRBV20-1 and J usage is TRBJ1-1; D gene unclear. The V end was cut by 2 bases, the J end by 6 bases, with 16 bases between. The CDR3 runs 14 residues. Germline assignment: CDR1 DFQATT and CDR2 SNEGSKA (reference sequence). The CDR3 loop reads CSARKKVGYAEAFF. The CDR3 DNA follows: TGCAGTGCTAGAAAGAAGGTGGGGTACGCTGAAGCTTTCTTT.

The chain recombines TRBV14 with TRBJ2-7; D may match TRBD1 or TRBD2 (5 bases each). CDR3 length: 15 residues. V was cut by 1 base and J by 0 bases, with 10 bases left in between. The germline CDR1 and CDR2 sequences are SGHDN and FVKESK. The CDR3 DNA reads as TGTGCCAGCAGCCAAGCTTTGGGGACCTCCTACGAGCAGTACTTC. It translates to CASSQALGTSYEQYF.

This clonotype was picked up many times. The chain couples TRBV29-1 to TRBJ2-5; D tentatively reads TRBD1 or TRBD2 (5 bases each). The length of the CDR3 is 16 residues. Germline V CDR1 and CDR2: SQVTM, ANQGSEA. Between the trimmed V and J ends, which lost 1 base and 5 bases, there was a span of 20 bases. CDR3 DNA: TGCAGCGTTGAAGGCTGGGGGACCGATCAATATGAGACCCAGTACTTC. As protein: CSVEGWGTDQYETQYF. Using reference TRBV29-1 and TRBJ2-5 for the parts outside the CDR3, the full variable domain is SAVISQKPSRDICQRGTSLTIQCQVDSQVTMMFWYRQQPGQSLTLIATANQGSEATYESGFVIDKFPISRPNLTFSTLTVSNMSPEDSSIYLCSVEGWGTDQYETQYFGPGTRLLVL.

In regard to this clonotype: Relative to the germline gene, one junction end is altered; a read error may explain this. The V and J genes are TRBV7-9 and TRBJ2-5; tentatively, D is TRBD1 (6 bases). CDR1 is SEHNR and CDR2 is FQNEAQ in the germline V gene (reference sequence). This CDR3 has 14 amino acids. The CDR3 reads CASGPPDSQETQYF. CDR3 coding DNA: TGTGCCAGCGGACCTCCGGACAGTCAAGAGACCCAGTACTTT.

This clonotype has a count of ten or more. The V and J genes are TRBV12-3 or TRBV12-4 and TRBJ1-2, with D hard to call. CDR3 size: 12 residues. The V end was cut by 5 bases, the J end by 6 bases, with 10 bases between. CDR3 loop: CASSIDSNGYTF. CDR3 sequence (DNA): TGTGCCAGCAGTATTGACTCGAATGGCTACACCTTC.

On this clonotype itself: This may come from a read error, since a much larger clone is one base off. The chain recombines TRBV7-9 with TRBJ2-5; the match to TRBD1 covers 7 bases. The CDR3 is 15 amino acids. V shed 5 bases and J 2 bases; nucleotides not matched to a gene: 8. CDR1 SEHNR and CDR2 FQNEAQ come from the germline V gene (reference sequence). The CDR3 loop reads CASSPLPGQQETQYF. Here the CDR3 DNA reads TGTGCCAGCAGCCCCCTACCGGGACAGCAAGAGACCCAGTACTTC.

This rearrangement joins TRBV10-3 to TRBJ1-2; D is unclear. The CDR3 is made up of 11 amino acids. Germline V gene data show CDR1 as ENHRY and CDR2 as SYGVKD. The V end lost 10 bases, the J end lost 8 bases, and 14 bases lay between the germline ends. The CDR3 sequence: CATRGQAGYTF. The CDR3 bases are TGTGCCACCCGTGGGCAGGCCGGCTACACCTTC.

This clonotype was seen at least ten times. The V and J genes are TRBV7-8 and TRBJ1-1, with D unresolved. CDR1 and CDR2 from the germline V gene are SGHVS and FQNEAQ. CDR3 size: 13 residues. The V and J ends lost 7 bases and 5 bases respectively, with 14 bases between them. CDR3 amino acids: CASTSLVSTEAFF. The DNA of the CDR3 is TGTGCCAGCACCTCCTTGGTTAGTACTGAAGCTTTCTTT.

This clonotype occurred a few times. J is TRBJ2-6 and V is TRBV5-1; no definite D call. CDR1 is SGHRS, CDR2 YFSETQ, per germline. CDR3 length: 15 residues. V was trimmed by 1 base and J by 0 bases, leaving 5 bases between them. CDR3 in amino acids: CASSLTYSGANVLTF. The CDR3 coding sequence is TGCGCCAGCAGCTTGACCTACTCTGGGGCCAACGTCCTGACTTTC.

This clonotype was counted a single time. The chain is built from TRBV10-3 and TRBJ2-5; D is undetermined. V lost 6 bases and J 11 bases, leaving 22 bases between the germline ends. In germline, CDR1 is ENHRY, CDR2 SYGVKD. CDR3 length: 14 residues. The CDR3 here is CAISSGSTNNEQYF. In DNA, the CDR3 is TGTGCCATCAGCTCAGGTTCCACTAACAATGAGCAGTACTTC.

There are a few counts of this clonotype. This chain links TRBV29-1 with TRBJ1-1; no clear D. Germline V lookup: CDR1 SQVTM, CDR2 ANQGSEA. This CDR3 comprises 12 residues. Trimming removed 3 bases from V and 2 bases from J, with 7 bases in between. The CDR3 DNA follows: TGCAGCGTTGATCCAGGTAACACTGAAGCTTTCTTT. Amino acid sequence: CSVDPGNTEAFF.

The genes are TRBV7-6 and TRBJ2-5, with D perhaps matching TRBD1 (6 bases). The germline V and J ends were trimmed by 3 bases and 0 bases, with 20 bases remaining between them. Germline CDR1 reads SGHVS; CDR2 reads FNYEAQ. The CDR3 is 18 residues long. The CDR3 region has the DNA TGTGCCAGCAGCTTTTTTACGCCCGGGACAAAAAACCAAGAGACCCAGTACTTC. This encodes CASSFFTPGTKNQETQYF.

The table lists this clonotype with a few counts. V and J are TRBV6-5 and TRBJ1-1, with a tentative D call TRBD1 (6 bases). The CDR3 contains 14 residues. The V and J ends lost 2 bases and 3 bases respectively, with 10 bases between them. Germline V gives CDR1 MNHEY, CDR2 SVGAGI. CDR3 coding DNA: TGTGCCAGCAGTTACGGGCAGGGGTACACTGAAGCTTTCTTT. It encodes CASSYGQGYTEAFF.

This chain links TRBV6-1 with TRBJ1-1; no reliable D call. CDR1 is MNHNS, CDR2 SASEGT, per germline. The CDR3 sequence is 14 residues long. V was shortened by 1 base and J by 5 bases, with 11 bases between the two germline ends. Written as DNA, the CDR3 is TGTGCCAGCAGTGAAGTAGGATCTGGTACTGAAGCTTTCTTT. This codes for CASSEVGSGTEAFF.

This clonotype was counted between two and nine times. This chain joins TRBV30 and TRBJ1-1; 9 nucleotides align to TRBD1. The CDR3 has 11 residues. Germline CDR1 reads GTSNPN; CDR2 reads SVGIG (reference sequence). V lost 6 bases, J lost 11 bases, and 7 bases stayed unmatched. The CDR3 DNA follows: TGTGCCTGCACAGGGGGCGAATATGCTTTCTTT. It translates to CACTGGEYAFF.

Regarding this clonotype: At one of its ends the junction is not consistent with the germline gene, which may arise from a read error. The CDR3 sequence: CASSPQVGQPQHF. The CDR3 DNA reads TGTGCCAGCAGTCCGCAGGTCGGGCAGCCCCAGCATTTT. This sequence joins TRBV10-3 and TRBJ1-5, with D uncertain. The CDR3 loop spans 13 amino acids. The germline CDR1 and CDR2 sequences are ENHRY and SYGVKD.